This T cell receptor beta chain was identified in a study of cytomegalovirus exposure and HLA in healthy donors. Study-level points and caveats: Most TCR beta V segments were productive about 90% or about 30% of the time in an earlier analysis. An analysis was carried out at a later point. It showed that HLA-associated TCR beta chains were more clonally expanded than equally common non-associated chains.

This clone was detected only a few times. As yet, its antigen is unknown. It was with 60 Vbeta and 13 Jbeta primers that the PCR ran. In the study's own analysis: Later reanalysis found 80 million or so unique TCR beta chains, approximately 11 million of them shared. Only in-frame clones appear in the TCRdb table, and some are missing; sequencing was by immunoSEQ multiplex PCR. V and J calls and clone size follow that table, whereas D and trimming were derived from the DNA. The table has around 220,000 clones, nearly 80% seen once; the top ten hold about 1.8%. Though nominally healthy at sampling, donors likely had unrecorded immune exposures. The CDR3 is 15 amino acids. V lost 7 bases to trimming and J lost 2 bases; unmatched junction nucleotides: 11. Germline V gene data show CDR1 as MDHEN and CDR2 as SYDVKM.

The source of this sequence is a man aged 18 to 30 in good health and CMV-seronegative. The rearrangement uses TRBV28 and TRBJ2-7; 7 nucleotides align to TRBD1. Sequencing was done on a sample of PBMCs. This CDR3 is CASNTLMTGTYEQYF. CDR3 in DNA: TGTGCCAGCAACACACTTATGACAGGGACCTACGAGCAGTACTTC.